This TCR beta chain was found in a study of T cell clones after liver transplantation. Study conclusions and caveats: Donor-reactive sequences fell more than third party-reactive ones, suggesting partial deletion. In 5 of 8 subjects, circulating graft-donor-reactive CD4 TCRbeta sequences fell significantly after transplant.

Deletions cut 7 bases from V and 3 bases from J, with 13 bases between. This CDR3 is 13 amino acids long. CDR1 is SGHRS and CDR2 is YFSETQ in the germline V gene. The data were produced by immunoSEQ multiplex PCR, yet TCRdb's version contains in-frame clones alone and is incomplete. The table includes over 50,000 clones, roughly 83% detected once. About this clone itself: Its antigen is unknown.

The receptor was derived from a human donor who received a liver transplant. J is TRBJ1-1 and V is TRBV5-1; D unresolved. Sequenced material: CD4+ T cells from blood, taken before liver transplant. The CDR3 is CASHRGGYTEAFF. CDR3 DNA: TGCGCCAGCCACAGAGGAGGGTACACTGAAGCTTTCTTT.